The rows below give T cell receptor beta chains drawn from one sample of a study of blood T cell repertoires in COVID-19. Generated by immunoSEQ multiplex PCR, the TCRdb table keeps only in-frame clones and is missing some. The sample yields 150,000 or so clones, around 80% seen once. Sequencing used PBMCs or T cells enriched from blood (not recorded which). All receptors come from a man in his fifties who had recovered from COVID-19. CDR3s include the opening cysteine and the closing phenylalanine or tryptophan. D genes are given only for firm matches. Only some rows state a clone size, as once, few, many or a class for expanded clones.

clone_size d_call j_call v_call cdr3_aa cdr3_nt
. . TRBJ2-1 TRBV4-2 CASSQYRDMNYNEQFF TGTGCCAGCAGCCAGTATCGGGACATGAACTACAATGAGCAGTTCTTC
. . TRBJ2-4 TRBV20-1 CSALKNIQYF TGCAGTGCCCTTAAAAACATTCAGTACTTC
. . TRBJ1-5 TRBV3-1/TRBV3-2 CASSQDRDQPQHF TGTGCCAGCAGCCAAGACAGGGATCAGCCCCAGCATTTT
. . TRBJ1-1 TRBV18 CASSLERGGKAEAFF TGTGCCAGCTCCCTCGAACGGGGGGGGAAGGCTGAAGCTTTCTTT
. TRBD1 TRBJ1-1 TRBV5-1 CASSLDRGDTEAFF TGCGCCAGCAGCTTGGACAGGGGGGACACTGAAGCTTTCTTT
. . TRBJ1-2 TRBV15 CATSRDKTGLVVYGYTF TGTGCCACCAGCAGAGACAAGACAGGACTCGTCGTCTATGGCTACACCTTC
. TRBD2 TRBJ2-3 TRBV11-2 CASSPRTSGGAGDTQYF TGTGCCAGCAGCCCCAGGACTAGCGGGGGGGCAGGAGATACGCAGTATTTT
. TRBD1 TRBJ1-5 TRBV4-1 CASSQGGQGYQPQHF TGCGCCAGCAGCCAAGGGGGACAGGGATATCAGCCCCAGCATTTT
. . TRBJ1-2 TRBV12-3/TRBV12-4 CASSLQDSYGYTF TGTGCCAGCAGTTTACAGGACAGCTATGGCTACACCTTC
. . TRBJ1-1 TRBV14 CASRTGLNTEAFF TGTGCCAGCAGAACAGGGTTGAACACTGAAGCTTTCTTT
. . TRBJ1-4 TRBV29-1 CSVDGASGEKLFF TGCAGCGTTGATGGGGCCTCGGGTGAAAAACTGTTTTTT
. . TRBJ2-1 TRBV19 CATTTPNYNEQFF TGTGCCACCACCACACCCAACTACAATGAGCAGTTCTTC
. . TRBJ1-5 TRBV7-8 CASSLTFRGRGQPQHF TGTGCCAGCAGCCTCACATTCAGGGGTAGGGGTCAGCCCCAGCATTTT
. . TRBJ1-6 TRBV6-2/TRBV6-3 CASSYSAGVRRNSPLHF TGTGCCAGCAGTTACTCGGCAGGGGTAAGGAGGAATTCACCCCTCCACTTT
. TRBD1 TRBJ1-6 TRBV14 CASSRQGFYSPLHF TGTGCCAGCAGCCGACAGGGGTTTTATTCACCCCTCCACTTT
. . TRBJ1-6 TRBV28 CASSPDRNYNSPLHF TGTGCCAGCAGCCCAGACAGGAACTATAATTCACCCCTCCACTTT
. TRBD1 TRBJ1-1 TRBV18 CASQPGQSMNTEAFF TGTGCCAGTCAGCCGGGACAGAGCATGAACACTGAAGCTTTCTTT
. TRBD1 TRBJ1-1 TRBV27 CASSSYRGLTEAFF TGTGCCAGCAGTTCCTACAGGGGACTTACTGAAGCTTTCTTT
. TRBD1 TRBJ2-1 TRBV7-3 CASSLSSRGEQFF TGTGCCAGCAGCTTAAGTTCCAGGGGGGAGCAGTTCTTC
. TRBD1 TRBJ2-7 TRBV3-1/TRBV3-2 CASSRRTGTGGWVRGEQYF TGTGCCAGCAGCCGACGAACCGGGACAGGGGGATGGGTTCGTGGGGAGCAGTACTTC
. TRBD1 TRBJ2-3 TRBV6-1 CASSEGWTGKDTQYF TGTGCCAGCAGTGAAGGGTGGACAGGGAAAGATACGCAGTATTTT
. . TRBJ2-1 TRBV27 CASSQTGYNEQFF TGTGCCAGCAGTCAAACAGGGTACAATGAGCAGTTCTTC
. TRBD2 TRBJ2-5 TRBV5-1 CASSLGLAGGSETQYF TGCGCCAGCAGCTTGGGGCTAGCGGGGGGGTCGGAGACCCAGTACTTC
. TRBD2 TRBJ2-5 TRBV3-1/TRBV3-2 CASSQGGTSGVETQYF TGTGCCAGCAGCCAAGGCGGGACTAGCGGGGTGGAGACCCAGTACTTC
. . TRBJ2-5 TRBV15 CATSRDRGWETQYF TGTGCCACCAGCAGAGACAGGGGATGGGAGACCCAGTACTTC
. TRBD1 TRBJ1-2 TRBV4-3 CASSQYYSDRVYVGYGYTF TGCGCCAGCAGCCAATATTATAGCGACAGGGTATATGTTGGCTATGGCTACACCTTC
. . TRBJ1-2 TRBV28 CASSYVTGGGPYGYTF TGTGCCAGCAGTTATGTAACAGGCGGGGGTCCCTATGGCTACACCTTC
. TRBD1 TRBJ2-4 TRBV7-2 CASSLDGTGGGKNIQYF TGTGCCAGCAGCTTAGACGGGACAGGGGGCGGCAAAAACATTCAGTACTTC
once . TRBJ1-6 TRBV28 CASSLTRGFNSPLHF TGTGCCAGCAGTTTAACGAGGGGGTTCAATTCACCCCTCCACTTT
. . TRBJ2-2 TRBV10-2 CASSVATETGELFF TGCGCCAGCAGTGTGGCAACAGAGACCGGGGAGCTGTTTTTT
. . TRBJ1-3 TRBV11-2 CASSLDRIDTIYF TGTGCCAGCAGCTTAGACAGGATCGACACCATATATTTT
. TRBD2 TRBJ2-2 TRBV6-1 CASSEALAGGYTGELFF TGTGCCAGCAGTGAAGCGCTAGCGGGGGGATATACCGGGGAGCTGTTTTTT
. . TRBJ1-6 TRBV6-5 CASSKEGVNSPLHF TGTGCCAGCAGCAAAGAGGGGGTTAATTCACCCCTCCACTTT
. . TRBJ1-1 TRBV5-8 CASSPRDDPLYTEAFF TGTGCCAGCAGCCCGCGGGACGATCCTTTATACACTGAAGCTTTCTTT
. . TRBJ1-1 TRBV7-8 CASSWALGGNTEAFF TGTGCCAGCAGCTGGGCCCTAGGGGGGAACACTGAAGCTTTCTTT
. . TRBJ1-2 TRBV28 CASSRIWEGQVGYTF TGTGCCAGCAGTCGGATTTGGGAGGGACAAGTGGGCTACACCTTC
. TRBD1 TRBJ1-1 TRBV30 CAWSLWRTGGTEAFF TGTGCCTGGAGCCTATGGCGGACAGGGGGTACTGAAGCTTTCTTT
. . TRBJ1-1 TRBV12-3/TRBV12-4 CASRTGRNTEAFF TGTGCCAGCAGAACAGGGCGAAACACTGAAGCTTTCTTT
. TRBD1 TRBJ1-2 TRBV6-6 CASSAKGQGPSGGYTF TGTGCCAGCAGTGCGAAGGGACAGGGGCCCTCCGGGGGCTACACCTTC
. . TRBJ2-1 TRBV7-3 CASSLGGRYEQFF TGTGCCAGCAGCTTGGGGGGTAGGTATGAGCAGTTCTTC
. . TRBJ1-2 TRBV30 CAWSVQPARRGYTF TGTGCCTGGAGTGTACAGCCGGCCCGGCGCGGCTACACCTTC
once TRBD1 TRBJ1-2 TRBV18 CASSRDREYGYTF TGTGCCAGCTCCCGCGACAGGGAGTATGGCTACACCTTC
. . TRBJ2-3 TRBV6-1 CASSEALVGGDTQYF TGTGCCAGCAGTGAAGCGCTGGTCGGAGGAGATACGCAGTATTTT
. . TRBJ1-4 TRBV28 CASSQQGSNEKLFF TGTGCCAGCAGCCAACAGGGATCTAATGAAAAACTGTTTTTT
. . TRBJ2-5 TRBV19 CASRDRPGQETQYF TGTGCCAGTAGAGACAGGCCGGGCCAAGAGACCCAGTACTTC
. TRBD1 TRBJ1-1 TRBV5-1 CASSPRRGTGSSTEAFF TGCGCCAGCAGCCCGCGAAGGGGGACAGGGAGTTCCACTGAAGCTTTCTTT
. . TRBJ1-4 TRBV5-1 CASPGGNNEKLFF TGCGCCAGCCCAGGAGGGAATAATGAAAAACTGTTTTTT
. TRBD1 TRBJ2-3 TRBV5-4 CASWDRPAQGTQYF TGTGCCAGCTGGGACCGACCCGCACAGGGGACGCAGTATTTT
. TRBD2 TRBJ2-3 TRBV5-1 CASSLRSSSGLTDTQYF TGCGCCAGCAGCTTGCGTTCGTCTAGCGGACTCACAGATACGCAGTATTTT